The 18 T cell receptor beta chains presented below share a single source sample, sequenced in a study of T cells in Graves' hyperthyroidism and ophthalmopathy. From RNA transcripts, TCR beta CDR3 regions were amplified. RT-PCR in the first round (using the HTBI primer set) targeted the TCR CDR3. TCRdb reprocessed the multiplex PCR reads via MiXCR and lists one record per CDR3 protein. The repertoire holds roughly 240,000 distinct CDR3 sequences, with more than 20% as singletons. Sequenced: blood. The receptors were sampled from a woman between 35 and 50 years old with Graves' ophthalmopathy.

This clonotype appeared many times. The chain uses TRBV28 and TRBJ2-7; D not certain. In germline, CDR1 is MDHEN, CDR2 SYDVKM. CDR3 length equals 11 residues. V gave up 5 bases and J gave up 6 bases, with 8 bases separating them. DNA for the CDR3: TGTGCCAGCAGTCCGCTCCGCGAGCAGTACTTC. It is translated as CASSPLREQYF.

This sequence joins TRBV10-3 and TRBJ2-3; D gene uncertain. V was pared by 4 bases and J by 4 bases, with 3 bases between. CDR1 is ENHRY and CDR2 is SYGVKD in the germline V gene. The CDR3 extends over 11 amino acids. The CDR3 protein is CAISGSDTQYF. The CDR3 region has the DNA TGTGCCATCAGTGGATCAGATACGCAGTATTTT.

This clonotype occurred once. The chain is built from TRBV7-9 and TRBJ1-1; 7 nucleotides line up with TRBD1. Germline CDR1 and CDR2: SEHNR and FQNEAQ (reference sequence). V was pared by 5 bases and J by 6 bases, with 9 bases of the junction left unmatched. The CDR3 is 14 amino acids. CDR3 amino acids: CASSPKDRDPEAFF. CDR3 nucleotide sequence: TGTGCCAGCAGCCCGAAAGACAGGGACCCTGAAGCTTTCTTT.

CDR3 DNA sequence: TGTGCCAGCAGTTTATTCGGGACAGGGAGCGTATACGAGCAGTACTTC. This sequence encodes CASSLFGTGSVYEQYF. This chain links TRBV28 with TRBJ2-7; 9 nucleotides agree with TRBD1. From germline, CDR1 is MDHEN and CDR2 SYDVKM. V trimming: 1 base; J trimming: 4 bases; junction bases outside the gene matches: 8. The CDR3 runs 16 residues.

At least ten counts were recorded for this clonotype. The chain links TRBV28 to TRBJ2-7; D possibly matches TRBD1 or TRBD2 (5 bases each). The CDR3 covers 13 residues. Per germline, CDR1 MDHEN and CDR2 SYDVKM. V was cut by 8 bases and J by 5 bases, with 16 bases left in between. CDR3 nucleotides: TGTGCCAGCGCAATAGGGGTGAGGGACGAGCAGTACTTC. Translated: CASAIGVRDEQYF.

The chain couples TRBV7-9 to TRBJ1-6; TRBD1 aligns across 10 bases. The CDR3 sequence is 15 residues long. The junction had 2 bases not matched to a gene; V was cut back by 4 bases and J by 5 bases. CDR1 SEHNR and CDR2 FQNEAQ come from the germline V gene (reference sequence). The CDR3 DNA sequence: TGTGCCAGCAGCTCAGGACAGGGGGATAATTCACCCCTCCACTTT. Amino acids: CASSSGQGDNSPLHF.

This clonotype was recorded at least ten times. This chain links TRBV6-5 with TRBJ1-6, with D maybe TRBD1 (5 bases). Trimming removed 7 bases from V and 9 bases from J, with 16 bases in between. Germline CDR1 MNHEY, CDR2 SVGAGI. CDR3 length: 14 amino acids. The DNA for the CDR3 is TGTGCCAGCACCCAAGGCGTCGGGGGTTCACCCCTCCACTTT. Translated, it gives CASTQGVGGSPLHF.

This clonotype was observed once. V is TRBV20-1 and J is TRBJ2-7, with 8 bases lining up with TRBD1. J gave up 0 bases and V 3 bases, and 7 bases lay outside the gene matches. This CDR3 comprises 15 residues. The V gene's germline CDR1 is DFQATT and CDR2 SNEGSKA (reference sequence). The CDR3 coding sequence is TGCAGTGCTAGCACGCTTGGGACAGGCTCCTACGAGCAGTACTTC. Amino acids: CSASTLGTGSYEQYF.

Many counts were recorded for this clonotype. This rearrangement joins TRBV20-1 to TRBJ2-5; 7 positions match TRBD2. The CDR3 has 15 residues. From germline, CDR1 is DFQATT and CDR2 SNEGSKA (reference sequence). The ends lost 0 bases at V and 3 bases at J; junction bases unmatched: 7. DNA of the CDR3: TGCAGTGCTAGAGACCCAGGGAGGGTTGAAGAGACCCAGTACTTC. This sequence encodes CSARDPGRVEETQYF.

This clonotype was seen at least ten times. The chain joins TRBV7-2 to TRBJ1-2; tentatively, D is TRBD1 (6 bases). Trimming took 5 bases from V and 8 from J, leaving 21 bases between them. This CDR3 comprises 15 residues. Looked up from germline, CDR1 is SGHTA and CDR2 is FQGNSA. The CDR3: CASSPTWGARSGYTF. Written as DNA, the CDR3 is TGTGCCAGCAGCCCCACTTGGGGGGCAAGGAGCGGCTACACCTTC.

This sequence joins TRBV20-1 and TRBJ1-5; weak D call: TRBD1 (5 bases). The CDR3 extends over 12 amino acids. Germline assignment: CDR1 DFQATT and CDR2 SNEGSKA (reference sequence). Between the trimmed V and J ends, which lost 4 bases and 6 bases, there was a span of 10 bases. The CDR3 DNA reads TGCAGTGCTACTTCCGGGACTCAGCCCCAGCATTTT. Its translation is CSATSGTQPQHF.

The chain's CDR3 is CASARDRVGEQYF. The DNA for the CDR3 is TGTGCCAGCGCCCGGGACAGGGTGGGCGAGCAGTACTTC. This sequence joins TRBV6-1 and TRBJ2-7; 9 bases are shared with TRBD1. J was trimmed by 6 bases and V by 8 bases; bases with no gene match: 8. The CDR3 has 13 residues. The germline V gene has CDR1 MNHNS and CDR2 SASEGT.

This clonotype was found many times. CDR3 region: CASSDGYGINQPQHF. CDR3 DNA: TGTGCCAGCAGTGACGGCTACGGGATTAATCAGCCCCAGCATTTT. This chain links TRBV6-1 with TRBJ1-5; D remains unclear. This CDR3 region has 15 residues. Trimming cost V 3 bases and J 4 bases, with 13 bases left between them. CDR1 and CDR2 (germline): MNHNS, SASEGT.

This clonotype appeared many times. With a much larger clone just one base away, this may be a read error. The V and J genes are TRBV6-1 and TRBJ2-6; tentative D call: TRBD1 (5 bases). Germline assignment: CDR1 MNHNS and CDR2 SASEGT. The CDR3 has 15 residues. CDR3 DNA: TGTGCCAGCAGTGAGGGCAGCTCTGGGGCCGACGTCCTGACTTTC. It encodes CASSEGSSGADVLTF.

The chain is built from TRBV3-1 and TRBJ1-1; D may be TRBD1 (5 bases). Trimming cost V 7 bases and J 8 bases, with 14 bases left between them. Looked up from germline, CDR1 is LGHDT and CDR2 is YNNKEL (reference sequence). The CDR3 consists of 12 residues. The CDR3 reads CASTTLGTEAFF. For the CDR3, the DNA is TGTGCCAGCACCACACTGGGGACGGAAGCTTTCTTT.

This clonotype came up many times. This chain uses TRBV4-1 with TRBJ2-7; D call uncertain. The CDR3 runs 15 residues. Trimming pared 0 bases from V and 0 bases from J, leaving 9 bases between. CDR1 and CDR2 (germline): MGHRA, YSYEKL. Here the CDR3 DNA reads TGCGCCAGCAGCCAAGATCAAGCATCCTCCTACGAGCAGTACTTC. Encoded protein: CASSQDQASSYEQYF.

This clonotype was counted at least ten times. V usage is TRBV2 and J usage is TRBJ2-2, with D uncertain. This CDR3 comprises 14 residues. V dropped 2 bases and J dropped 5 bases, with 9 bases sitting between them. Germline V gives CDR1 SNHLY, CDR2 FYNNEI. The CDR3 spells CASSEMWATGELFF. Written as DNA, the CDR3 is TGTGCCAGCAGTGAAATGTGGGCTACCGGGGAGCTGTTTTTT.

This clonotype came up many times. The rearrangement links TRBV7-8 to TRBJ1-2, with 10 nucleotides matching TRBD1. The germline V gene has CDR1 SGHVS and CDR2 FQNEAQ. This CDR3 spans 14 amino acids. V lost 3 bases and J lost 8; bases outside the gene matches: 6. The DNA for the CDR3 is TGTGCCAGCAGCTTGATGACAGGGGGCGACGGCTACACCTTC. This gives the protein CASSLMTGGDGYTF.